The T cell receptor (beta chain) described here comes from a study of blood T cell repertoires in COVID-19. About the study: The study drew acute and convalescent COVID-19 samples from the United States, Italy and Spain. In each case, the material was cDNA or gDNA derived from T cells, B-cell-depleted T cells, or PBMCs.

In germline, CDR1 is GTSNPN, CDR2 SVGIG (reference sequence). Deletions cut 3 bases from V and 5 bases from J, with 16 bases between. This CDR3 has 14 amino acids. Using immunoSEQ multiplex PCR, the repertoire was profiled, and TCRdb retains in-frame clones only, with some absent. The repertoire holds about 170,000 clones, with around two thirds as singletons. This receptor was taken from a woman older than 75 with acute or convalescent COVID-19. Sequencing was done on a sample of peripheral blood. The chain links TRBV30 to TRBJ1-2, with D possibly matching TRBD1 (6 bases). The DNA for the CDR3 is TGTGCCTGGAGGCCCTGGACAGAAGCTTATGGCTACACCTTC. Translated: CAWRPWTEAYGYTF.